Listed here are 4 T cell receptor beta chains from one sample, sequenced in a study of regulatory T cells in long-lasting Graves disease. Regarding time point: newly diagnosed GD, antithyroid drugs for less than 3 months. After RNA was extracted from PBMCs, the TCR library was made from it. The TCR beta library used iRepertoire HTBI primers with Arm-PCR amplification of CDR3. TCRdb reprocessed the multiplex PCR reads via MiXCR and lists one record per CDR3 protein. The sample includes a few hundred thousand distinct CDR3 sequences, 12% of them seen just once. This sample was shared with a second study, whose subject was T cells in Graves' hyperthyroidism and ophthalmopathy.

Material: peripheral blood mononuclear cells (PBMCs), obtained at new diagnosis, from a patient treated with antithyroid drugs. The receptor set was obtained from a woman aged 18-29 years with Graves disease.

This clonotype was observed at least ten times. The V and J genes are TRBV10-3 and TRBJ2-5; no firm D call. Trimming took off 2 bases at V and 4 bases at J, with 5 bases between the two ends. The CDR3 runs 12 residues. CDR1 is ENHRY and CDR2 is SYGVKD in the germline V gene. In nucleotides, the CDR3 is TGTGCCATCAGTGAGGACGGAGAGACCCAGTACTTC. Translation: CAISEDGETQYF.

This clonotype was recorded many times. J is TRBJ1-1 and V is TRBV7-2, with D uncertain. Germline CDR1 reads SGHTA; CDR2 reads FQGNSA. This CDR3 has 13 amino acids. V gave up 2 bases and J gave up 6 bases, with 10 bases separating them. The CDR3 region is CASSLWVSSEAFF. As DNA, the CDR3 is TGTGCCAGCAGCTTATGGGTTAGTTCTGAAGCTTTCTTT. The full variable domain, rest sourced from reference TRBV7-2 and TRBJ1-1, is GAGVSQSPSNKVTEKGKDVELRCDPISGHTALYWYRQSLGQGLEFLIYFQGNSAPDKSGLPSDRFSAERTGGSVSTLTIQRTQQEDSAVYLCASSLWVSSEAFFGQGTRLTVV.

The chain combines TRBV10-3 with TRBJ1-1; 8 bases match TRBD1. After removal of 0 bases from V and 0 bases from J, the junction contained 9 bases not matched to a gene. This CDR3 has 18 amino acids. Germline assignment: CDR1 ENHRY and CDR2 SYGVKD. The CDR3 loop reads CAISESYPGQEMNTEAFF. The CDR3 DNA is TGTGCCATCAGTGAGTCTTACCCGGGACAGGAGATGAACACTGAAGCTTTCTTT.

This clonotype was counted many times. The rearrangement links TRBV2 to TRBJ1-4; 7 bases align to TRBD1. The length of the CDR3 is 18 residues. Losses at the gene ends were 5 bases for V and 8 bases for J; bases not matched to a gene: 20. Germline-derived CDR1 and CDR2 are SNHLY and FYNNEI. The CDR3 loop is CASSKGWGLGGALEKLFF. The CDR3 nucleotides read TGTGCCAGCAGTAAGGGCTGGGGTTTAGGGGGCGCATTGGAAAAACTGTTTTTT.